This T cell receptor beta chain was captured by sequencing in a study of CD8 T cells in ankylosing spondylitis. Study-wide results and caveats: Disease-associated clonotypes exhibited CD8+ identity and were relatively infrequent in peripheral blood. Seven to nine highly homologous variants formed a TCR beta motif that appeared characteristic of ankylosing spondylitis blood. Clones tied to disease were said to be significantly enriched in matched ankylosing spondylitis synovial fluid.

It was by quantitative 5'-RACE with molecular barcodes that TCR beta libraries were made. TCRdb independently ran MiXCR on the 5' RACE reads; one entry per CDR3 protein. The table has roughly 450,000 distinct CDR3 sequences, 25% to 30% seen once; the top ten hold 0.89%. A remark on this clonotype: No antigen is known for it.

The CDR3 spans 14 residues. Germline CDR1 SQVTM, CDR2 ANQGSEA. The ends were cut back, 4 bases at V and 3 bases at J, with 16 bases in the middle. Specimen: blood, either unsorted or a sorted T cell fraction (not recorded which). The source is a male donor with ankylosing spondylitis. The V call is TRBV29-1, the J call TRBJ2-7, with a weak D call TRBD2 (5 bases). The CDR3 sequence: CSVGESRIDYEQYF. The CDR3 DNA reads TGCAGCGTTGGGGAGAGTCGAATCGACTACGAGCAGTACTTC.